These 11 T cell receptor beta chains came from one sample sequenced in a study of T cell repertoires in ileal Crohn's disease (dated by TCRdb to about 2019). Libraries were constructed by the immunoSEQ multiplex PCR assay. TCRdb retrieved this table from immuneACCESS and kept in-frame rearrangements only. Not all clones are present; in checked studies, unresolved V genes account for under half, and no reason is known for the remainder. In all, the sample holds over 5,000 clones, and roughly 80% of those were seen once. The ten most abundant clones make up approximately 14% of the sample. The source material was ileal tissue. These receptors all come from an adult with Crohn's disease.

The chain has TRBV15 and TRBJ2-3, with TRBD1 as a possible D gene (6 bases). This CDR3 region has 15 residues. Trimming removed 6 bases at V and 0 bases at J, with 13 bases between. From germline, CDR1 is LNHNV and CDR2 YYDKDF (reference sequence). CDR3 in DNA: TGTGCCACCAGTACCCCAGGACAGAGCACAGATACGCAGTATTTT. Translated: CATSTPGQSTDTQYF.

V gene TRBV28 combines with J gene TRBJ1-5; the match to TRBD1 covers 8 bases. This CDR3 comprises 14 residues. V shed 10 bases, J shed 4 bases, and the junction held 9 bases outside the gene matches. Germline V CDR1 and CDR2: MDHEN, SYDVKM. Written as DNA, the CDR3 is TGTGCCATCCTACCACACAGGGGGAATCAGCCCCAGCATTTT. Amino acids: CAILPHRGNQPQHF. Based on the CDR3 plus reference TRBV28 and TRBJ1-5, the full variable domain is DVKVTQSSRYLVKRTGEKVFLECVQDMDHENMFWYRQDPGLGLRLIYFSYDVKMKEKGDIPEGYSVSREKKERFSLILESASTNQTSMYLCAILPHRGNQPQHFGDGTRLSIL.

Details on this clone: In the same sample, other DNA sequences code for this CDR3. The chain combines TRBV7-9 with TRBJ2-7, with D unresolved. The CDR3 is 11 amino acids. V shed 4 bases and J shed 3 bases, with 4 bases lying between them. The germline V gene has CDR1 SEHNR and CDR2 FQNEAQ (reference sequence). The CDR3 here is CASSSRYEQYF. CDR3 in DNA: TGTGCCAGCAGCTCCCGCTACGAGCAGTACTTC.

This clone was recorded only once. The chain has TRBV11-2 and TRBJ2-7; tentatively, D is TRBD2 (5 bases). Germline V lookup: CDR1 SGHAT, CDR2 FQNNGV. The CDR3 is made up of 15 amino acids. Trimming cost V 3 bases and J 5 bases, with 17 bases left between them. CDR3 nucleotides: TGTGCCAGCAGCTTGCGGGCCGCCGCGGAGCACGAGCAGTACTTC. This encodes CASSLRAAAEHEQYF. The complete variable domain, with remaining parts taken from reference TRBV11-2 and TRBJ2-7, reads EAGVAQSPRYKIIEKRQSVAFWCNPISGHATLYWYQQILGQGPKLLIQFQNNGVVDDSQLPKDRFSAERLKGVDSTLKIQPAKLEDSAVYLCASSLRAAAEHEQYFGPGTRLTVT.

The CDR3 DNA sequence: TGCGCCAGCAGCTTGGACCAGGGGGCGGGGGCCAAAAACATTCAGTACTTC. Residues: CASSLDQGAGAKNIQYF. This rearrangement joins TRBV5-1 to TRBJ2-4; 8 bases are shared with TRBD1. This CDR3 spans 17 amino acids. V lost 0 bases and J lost 1; bases outside the gene matches: 6. Per germline, CDR1 SGHRS and CDR2 YFSETQ.

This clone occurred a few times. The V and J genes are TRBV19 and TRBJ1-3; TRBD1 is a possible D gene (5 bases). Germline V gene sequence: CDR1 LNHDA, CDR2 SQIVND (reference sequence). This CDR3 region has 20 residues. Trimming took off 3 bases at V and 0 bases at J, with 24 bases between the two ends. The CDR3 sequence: CASSIIRRGQSLSSGNTIYF. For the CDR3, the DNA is TGTGCCAGTAGTATTATTCGGAGGGGTCAAAGCCTTTCCTCTGGAAACACCATATATTTT.

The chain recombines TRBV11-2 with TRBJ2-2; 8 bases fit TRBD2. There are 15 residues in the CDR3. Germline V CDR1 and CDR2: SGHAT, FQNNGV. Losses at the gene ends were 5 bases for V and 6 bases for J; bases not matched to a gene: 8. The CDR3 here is CASSMGLGGPGELFF. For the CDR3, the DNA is TGTGCCAGCAGCATGGGACTAGGGGGGCCCGGGGAGCTGTTTTTT.

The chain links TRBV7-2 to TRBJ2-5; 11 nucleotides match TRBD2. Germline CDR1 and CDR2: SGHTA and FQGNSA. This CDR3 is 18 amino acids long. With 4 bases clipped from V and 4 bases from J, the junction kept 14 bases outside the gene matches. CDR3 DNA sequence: TGTGCCAGCAGCTACCCTCCCCATAGCGGGAGGGGGGGAGAGACCCAGTACTTC. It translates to CASSYPPHSGRGGETQYF.

The DNA for the CDR3 is TGTGCCAGCAGTTTACCGGGACTAGCGGGAGATGAGCAGTTCTTC. Amino acid sequence: CASSLPGLAGDEQFF. The chain recombines TRBV27 with TRBJ2-1; 14 bases line up with TRBD2. This CDR3 is 15 amino acids long. The V gene end was trimmed by 2 bases and the J gene end by 8 bases; junction bases not matched to a gene: 2. Germline V CDR1 and CDR2: MNHEY, SMNVEV (reference sequence).

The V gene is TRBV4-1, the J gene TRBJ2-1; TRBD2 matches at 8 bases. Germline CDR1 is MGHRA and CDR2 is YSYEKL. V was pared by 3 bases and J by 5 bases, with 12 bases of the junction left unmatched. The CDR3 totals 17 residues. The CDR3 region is CASSQRDGRSGNNEQFF. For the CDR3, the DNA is TGCGCCAGCAGCCAGCGGGATGGTCGTAGCGGGAACAATGAGCAGTTCTTC.

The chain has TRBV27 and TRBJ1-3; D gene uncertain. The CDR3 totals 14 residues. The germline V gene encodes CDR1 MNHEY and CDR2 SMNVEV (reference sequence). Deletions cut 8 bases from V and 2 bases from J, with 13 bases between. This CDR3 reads CASRLSGTGNTIYF. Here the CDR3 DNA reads TGTGCCAGCCGGCTTTCGGGGACTGGAAACACCATATATTTT.